The 27 T cell receptor beta chains presented below share a single source sample, sequenced in a study of graft-versus-host responses after intestinal transplantation. These receptors have no known antigen. Sequencing was performed with immunoSEQ multiplex PCR; in TCRdb, only in-frame clones are kept and a portion is missing. The sample shows 85,000 to 100,000 clones, less than 95% of them seen only once. The input for sequencing was unstimulated CD4+ T cells sorted from spleen or lymph node cells, taken before transplant. All receptors come from a human donor who was the organ donor for an intestinal transplant.

The chain is built from TRBV30 and TRBJ2-1, with TRBD2 matching 9 bases. The V gene's germline CDR1 is GTSNPN and CDR2 SVGIG (reference sequence). This CDR3 region has 15 residues. V dropped 0 bases and J dropped 5; count of bases not matched to a gene: 5. The CDR3 DNA follows: TGTGCCTGGAGTGTGGGTTCTAGCGGGAACAATGAGCAGTTCTTC. Translated: CAWSVGSSGNNEQFF.

The J gene is TRBJ1-3, the V gene TRBV6-5; D is uncertain. The CDR3 is made up of 15 amino acids. Germline V lookup: CDR1 MNHEY, CDR2 SVGAGI. Trimming cost V 6 bases and J 3 bases, with 15 bases left between them. This CDR3 reads CASSRSPGIGNTIYF. The DNA of the CDR3 is TGTGCCAGCAGCCGATCCCCGGGGATTGGAAACACCATATATTTT.

This chain connects TRBV11-3 to TRBJ1-4, with TRBD1 as a possible D gene (6 bases). Germline-derived CDR1 and CDR2 are SGHNT and YENEEA. CDR3 length: 16 residues. V lost 5 bases to trimming and J lost 7 bases, with 20 bases between them. Written as DNA, the CDR3 is TGTGCCAGCAGCCCGGATCCTCAAGGGGGTGGTGAAAAACTGTTTTTT. Translation gives CASSPDPQGGGEKLFF.

The chain couples TRBV11-3 to TRBJ2-3; no clear D gene. Between the trimmed V and J ends, which lost 1 base and 4 bases, there was a span of 3 bases. Germline loops: CDR1 SGHNT, CDR2 YENEEA. The CDR3 covers 12 residues. The CDR3 here is CASSLVADTQYF. In nucleotides, the CDR3 is TGTGCCAGCAGCTTAGTAGCAGATACGCAGTATTTT.

The V call is TRBV11-3, the J call TRBJ1-2, with 11 bases lining up with TRBD1. V was pared by 4 bases and J by 7 bases, with 8 bases of the junction left unmatched. The length of the CDR3 is 15 residues. Germline V gene data show CDR1 as SGHNT and CDR2 as YENEEA. For the CDR3, the DNA is TGTGCCAGCAGCTATGGTTGGACAGGGGGCACTGGCTACACCTTC. Its protein product is CASSYGWTGGTGYTF.

The V and J genes are TRBV2 and TRBJ1-1, with 7 bases aligning to TRBD1. Germline V gene sequence: CDR1 SNHLY, CDR2 FYNNEI. The CDR3 has 13 residues. V was clipped by 6 bases and J by 1 base; unmatched bases: 2. CDR3 residues: CASRQGWNTEAFF. In DNA form, the CDR3 reads TGTGCCAGCAGACAGGGGTGGAACACTGAAGCTTTCTTT.

Comments on this clone: A read error may produce the germline difference seen at one junction end. This CDR3 reads CAGSYSTGSYEQYF. In DNA, the CDR3 is TGTGCCGGCAGTTACTCGACAGGATCCTACGAGCAGTACTTC. The V and J genes are TRBV6-5 and TRBJ2-7; maybe TRBD1 (6 bases). Germline V CDR1 and CDR2: MNHEY, SVGAGI. The CDR3 has 14 residues.

The chain combines TRBV5-1 with TRBJ2-2; D may be TRBD1 (5 bases). V was shortened by 3 bases and J by 0 bases, with 12 bases between the two germline ends. In germline, CDR1 is SGHRS, CDR2 YFSETQ. CDR3 length: 16 residues. CDR3 region: CASSSRIQANTGELFF. CDR3 DNA: TGCGCCAGCAGCTCACGAATACAGGCGAACACCGGGGAGCTGTTTTTT.

The chain couples TRBV6-1 to TRBJ2-1; 12 bases map to TRBD1. The CDR3 length is 15 residues. Germline loops: CDR1 MNHNS, CDR2 SASEGT. The V gene end was trimmed by 4 bases and the J gene end by 8 bases; junction bases not matched to a gene: 6. The CDR3 loop is CASSVDGTGGYEQFF. CDR3 nucleotides: TGTGCCAGCAGTGTCGATGGGACAGGGGGCTATGAGCAGTTCTTC.

The V gene is TRBV10-2, the J gene TRBJ1-5; 8 nucleotides line up with TRBD1. Germline lookup yields CDR1 WSHSY and CDR2 SAAADI. V trimming: 8 bases; J trimming: 4 bases; junction bases outside the gene matches: 7. The CDR3 has 14 residues. The CDR3 DNA reads as TGCGCCAGCGGGACAGGAGGAGTGAATCAGCCCCAGCATTTT. It codes for CASGTGGVNQPQHF.

This clone has just a few counts. The rearrangement joins TRBV29-1 to TRBJ2-5; 8 bases fit TRBD1. Germline-derived CDR1 and CDR2 are SQVTM and ANQGSEA. The V segment lost 1 base and the J segment 5 bases; nucleotides outside the gene matches: 0. This CDR3 spans 12 amino acids. Here the CDR3 reads CSVEGTGETQYF. The CDR3 region has the DNA TGCAGCGTTGAAGGGACAGGGGAGACCCAGTACTTC.

The genes are TRBV28 and TRBJ1-2; D remains unclear. Germline-derived CDR1 and CDR2 are MDHEN and SYDVKM. There are 13 residues in the CDR3. Between the trimmed V and J ends, which lost 6 bases and 0 bases, there was a span of 8 bases. This CDR3 is CASRSIANYGYTF. DNA for the CDR3: TGTGCCAGCAGGTCCATAGCTAACTATGGCTACACCTTC.

This chain joins TRBV7-3 and TRBJ2-7, with TRBD2 matching 9 bases. The CDR3 runs 15 residues. J lost 5 bases, V lost 5 bases, and 10 bases had no gene match. CDR1 and CDR2 from the germline V gene are SGHTA and FQGTGA. The CDR3 here is CASSPGRASGNEQYF. CDR3 sequence (DNA): TGTGCCAGCAGCCCCGGTCGTGCTAGCGGGAACGAGCAGTACTTC.

The chain uses TRBV30 and TRBJ1-2, with TRBD1 matching 9 bases. The V and J ends lost 1 base and 3 bases, in that order; junction bases with no gene match: 9. This CDR3 contains 16 residues. Germline CDR1 reads GTSNPN; CDR2 reads SVGIG (reference sequence). The CDR3 loop reads CAWSAPGQGSDYGYTF. CDR3 sequence (DNA): TGTGCCTGGAGTGCGCCGGGACAGGGATCGGACTATGGCTACACCTTC.

V gene TRBV4-2 combines with J gene TRBJ2-6, with D maybe TRBD2 (5 bases). Trimming pared 1 base from V and 0 bases from J, leaving 13 bases between. In germline, CDR1 is LGHNA, CDR2 YNFKEQ. The CDR3 is 18 amino acids. The CDR3 DNA sequence: TGTGCCAGCAGCCAAGGGTGGGCGGGTCCCTCTGGGGCCAACGTCCTGACTTTC. This translates into CASSQGWAGPSGANVLTF.

The rearrangement joins TRBV25-1 to TRBJ2-7; D is possibly TRBD2 (5 bases). Germline CDR1 MGHDK, CDR2 SYGVNS. V lost 5 bases, J lost 7 bases, and 12 bases lay in between. This CDR3 spans 12 amino acids. The CDR3 DNA reads as TGTGCCAGCAGTCGGGAACTAGGGGAGCAGTACTTC. The encoded protein is CASSRELGEQYF.

V gene TRBV28 combines with J gene TRBJ2-5; 9 bases map to TRBD1. Unmatched junction bases numbered 6, after V lost 6 bases and J lost 1 base. The CDR3 spans 15 residues. CDR1 MDHEN and CDR2 SYDVKM come from the germline V gene. The CDR3, as DNA: TGTGCCAGCAGGACAGGGGGTAGCGGCCAAGAGACCCAGTACTTC. Protein product: CASRTGGSGQETQYF.

The chain is built from TRBV7-9 and TRBJ2-3; no reliable D call. CDR3 length: 13 amino acids. Trimming cost V 1 base and J 1 base, with 3 bases left between them. Germline CDR1 SEHNR, CDR2 FQNEAQ (reference sequence). The CDR3 sequence is CASSLGGTDTQYF. The DNA of the CDR3 is TGTGCCAGCAGCTTAGGCGGCACAGATACGCAGTATTTT.

The genes are TRBV5-1 and TRBJ2-3; D is uncertain. Trimming shortened V by 3 bases and J by 0 bases, and 20 bases separated the two germline ends. This CDR3 has 18 residues. Germline V lookup: CDR1 SGHRS, CDR2 YFSETQ. CDR3 nucleotides: TGCGCCAGCAGCTCGTACTACGTCGCGGCAGCTAGCACAGATACGCAGTATTTT. Translation: CASSSYYVAAASTDTQYF.

In its sample, this clone ranks as medium-sized (0.01 to 0.1%). The chain couples TRBV7-9 to TRBJ1-2, with D unresolved. In germline, CDR1 is SEHNR, CDR2 FQNEAQ (reference sequence). V shed 0 bases and J shed 8 bases, with 7 bases lying between them. This CDR3 has 12 amino acids. CDR3 region: CASSLAAVGYTF. CDR3 DNA: TGTGCCAGCAGCTTAGCCGCGGTCGGCTACACCTTC.

This clone was found once. The chain combines TRBV20-1 with TRBJ2-3; D unresolved. The germline V gene has CDR1 DFQATT and CDR2 SNEGSKA (reference sequence). V gave up 1 base and J gave up 7 bases, with 6 bases separating them. CDR3 length: 11 residues. The CDR3 bases are TGCAGTGCTAGAGGAGCCAATACGCAGTATTTT. Translation: CSARGANTQYF.

The rearrangement uses TRBV7-9 and TRBJ2-7; maybe TRBD1 (6 bases). The V end was cut by 7 bases, the J end by 1 base, with 17 bases between. Germline loops: CDR1 SEHNR, CDR2 FQNEAQ (reference sequence). The CDR3 runs 15 residues. The CDR3 DNA is TGTGCCAGCACCCCACCCGGGACAAAGTCCTACGAGCAGTACTTC. Encoded protein: CASTPPGTKSYEQYF.

The chain is built from TRBV6-6 and TRBJ2-3; D possibly corresponds to TRBD2 (5 bases). CDR3 size: 14 residues. V gave up 2 bases and J gave up 6 bases, with 12 bases separating them. CDR1 is MNHNY, CDR2 SVGAGI, per germline (reference sequence). DNA of the CDR3: TGTGCCAGCAGTTACACTGGATCGGGGGATACGCAGTATTTT. This gives the protein CASSYTGSGDTQYF.

The V and J genes are TRBV5-4 and TRBJ2-3; perhaps TRBD2 as D (5 bases). CDR1 and CDR2 (germline): SGHNT, YYREEE (reference sequence). V lost 0 bases, J lost 1 base, and 9 bases lay in between. This CDR3 has 15 amino acids. The CDR3 here is CASSLGLPGTDTQYF. CDR3 sequence (DNA): TGTGCCAGCAGCTTGGGACTACCAGGCACAGATACGCAGTATTTT.

The chain joins TRBV10-3 to TRBJ2-3, with D perhaps TRBD2 (6 bases). Trimming took off 2 bases at V and 3 bases at J, with 12 bases between the two ends. The CDR3 length is 15 residues. In germline, CDR1 is ENHRY, CDR2 SYGVKD. The CDR3 spells CAISEPGLPTDTQYF. CDR3 DNA sequence: TGTGCCATCAGTGAGCCGGGACTCCCAACAGATACGCAGTATTTT.

In its sample, this clone was seen once. This sequence joins TRBV18 and TRBJ1-1, with 8 bases identical to TRBD1. Trimming at V came to 1 base and at J to 6 bases, leaving 7 bases not matched to a gene. The CDR3 has 15 amino acids. The germline V gene encodes CDR1 KGHSH and CDR2 LQKENI. In nucleotides, the CDR3 is TGTGCCAGCTCACCACAGGACAGGGTTGCTTCTGAAGCTTTCTTT. This codes for CASSPQDRVASEAFF.

The chain is built from TRBV7-9 and TRBJ2-7; TRBD2 matches at 11 bases. Germline CDR1 SEHNR, CDR2 FQNEAQ (reference sequence). The V segment lost 4 bases and the J segment 3 bases; nucleotides outside the gene matches: 11. The CDR3 loop spans 17 amino acids. The CDR3 sequence is CASSSWGGSGRVYEQYF. In nucleotides, the CDR3 is TGTGCCAGCAGCTCCTGGGGGGGTAGCGGGAGGGTCTACGAGCAGTACTTC.